The TCR beta chain described here comes from a study of cytomegalovirus exposure and HLA in healthy donors. V gave up 2 bases and J gave up 1 base, with 4 bases separating them. Germline CDR1 SGHRS, CDR2 YFSETQ. The CDR3 runs 14 residues. The PCR ran on 60 Vbeta and 13 Jbeta primers. Assay used: immunoSEQ multiplex PCR; TCRdb lists only in-frame clones, some missing. This sample carries around 37,000 clones, with more than 4.5% going to the ten biggest clones. The J gene is TRBJ2-6, the V gene TRBV5-1; D unresolved. The receptor's source is a human donor in good health. The sample comprised PBMCs. CDR3 in amino acids: CASSFQSGANVLTF. The CDR3, as DNA: TGCGCCAGCAGCTTTCAGTCTGGGGCCAACGTCCTGACTTTC.